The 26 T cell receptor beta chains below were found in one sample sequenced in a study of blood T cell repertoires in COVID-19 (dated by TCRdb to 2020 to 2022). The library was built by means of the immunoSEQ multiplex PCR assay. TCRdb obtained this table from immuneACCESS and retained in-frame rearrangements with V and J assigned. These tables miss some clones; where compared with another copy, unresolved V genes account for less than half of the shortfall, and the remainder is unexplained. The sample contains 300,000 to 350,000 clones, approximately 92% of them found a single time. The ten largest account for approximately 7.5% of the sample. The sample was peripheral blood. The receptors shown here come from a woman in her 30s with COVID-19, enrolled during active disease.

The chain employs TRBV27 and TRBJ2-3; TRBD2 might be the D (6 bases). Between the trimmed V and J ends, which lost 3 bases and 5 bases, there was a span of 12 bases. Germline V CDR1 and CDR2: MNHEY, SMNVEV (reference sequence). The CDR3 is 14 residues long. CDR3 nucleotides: TGTGCCAGCAGTTTTAGGCGGGATCTAGATACGCAGTATTTT. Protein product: CASSFRRDLDTQYF.

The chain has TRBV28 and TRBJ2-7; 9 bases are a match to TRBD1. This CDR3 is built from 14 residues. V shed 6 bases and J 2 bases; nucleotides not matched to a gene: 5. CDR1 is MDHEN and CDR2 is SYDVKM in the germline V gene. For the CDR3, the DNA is TGTGCCAGCAGATCGCGGACAGGGGCCTACGAGCAGTACTTC. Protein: CASRSRTGAYEQYF.

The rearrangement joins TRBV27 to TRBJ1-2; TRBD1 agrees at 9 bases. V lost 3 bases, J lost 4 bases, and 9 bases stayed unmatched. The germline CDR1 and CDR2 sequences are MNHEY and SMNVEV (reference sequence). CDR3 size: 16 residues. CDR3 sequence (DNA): TGTGCCAGCAGTTTGAGCGGGACAGGGCAATTCTATGGCTACACCTTC. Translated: CASSLSGTGQFYGYTF.

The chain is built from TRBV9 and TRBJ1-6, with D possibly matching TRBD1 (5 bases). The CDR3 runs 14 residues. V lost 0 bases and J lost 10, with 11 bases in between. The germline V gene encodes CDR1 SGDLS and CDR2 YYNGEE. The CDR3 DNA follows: TGTGCCAGCAGCGTAGAAGGGGTGGGATCACCCCTCCACTTT. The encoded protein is CASSVEGVGSPLHF.

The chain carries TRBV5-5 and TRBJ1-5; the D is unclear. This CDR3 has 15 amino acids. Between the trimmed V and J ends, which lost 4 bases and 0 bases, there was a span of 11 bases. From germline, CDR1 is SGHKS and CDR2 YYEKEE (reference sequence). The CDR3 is CASSIHSYSNQPQHF. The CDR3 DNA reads TGTGCCAGCAGCATTCACAGTTATAGCAATCAGCCCCAGCATTTT.

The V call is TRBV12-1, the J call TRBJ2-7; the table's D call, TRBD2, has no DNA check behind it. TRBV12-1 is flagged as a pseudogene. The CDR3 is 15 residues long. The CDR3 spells CASSHRLAGPYEQYF. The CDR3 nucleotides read TGTGCCAGCAGTCATAGGTTAGCGGGACCCTACGAGCAGTACTTC.

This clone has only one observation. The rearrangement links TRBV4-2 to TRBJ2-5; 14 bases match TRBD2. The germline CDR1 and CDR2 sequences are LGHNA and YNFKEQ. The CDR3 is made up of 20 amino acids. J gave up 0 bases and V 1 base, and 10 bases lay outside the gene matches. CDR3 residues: CASSQVGPGLAGVHQETQYF. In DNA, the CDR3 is TGTGCCAGCAGCCAAGTAGGACCGGGACTAGCGGGAGTACACCAAGAGACCCAGTACTTC.

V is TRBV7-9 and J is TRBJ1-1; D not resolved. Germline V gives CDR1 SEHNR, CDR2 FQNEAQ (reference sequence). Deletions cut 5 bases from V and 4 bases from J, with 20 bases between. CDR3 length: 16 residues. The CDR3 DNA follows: TGTGCCAGCAGCCCCCCTAGAGGGCCGGTGATCACTGAAGCTTTCTTT. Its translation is CASSPPRGPVITEAFF.

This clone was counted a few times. The CDR3 sequence: CASSLAQGTGELFF. For the CDR3, the DNA is TGCGCCAGCAGCTTGGCTCAGGGCACCGGGGAGCTGTTTTTT. The gene calls are TRBV5-1 and TRBJ2-2; D may be TRBD1 (5 bases). Germline V gene data show CDR1 as SGHRS and CDR2 as YFSETQ. The CDR3 extends over 14 amino acids. The ends were cut back, 0 bases at V and 4 bases at J, with 7 bases in the middle.

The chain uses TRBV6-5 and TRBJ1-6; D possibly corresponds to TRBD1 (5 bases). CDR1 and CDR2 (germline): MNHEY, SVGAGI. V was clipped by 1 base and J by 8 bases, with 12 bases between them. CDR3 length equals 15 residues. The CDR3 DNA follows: TGTGCCAGCAGTTACTTGAGGGGAGGGCATTCACCCCTCCACTTT. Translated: CASSYLRGGHSPLHF.

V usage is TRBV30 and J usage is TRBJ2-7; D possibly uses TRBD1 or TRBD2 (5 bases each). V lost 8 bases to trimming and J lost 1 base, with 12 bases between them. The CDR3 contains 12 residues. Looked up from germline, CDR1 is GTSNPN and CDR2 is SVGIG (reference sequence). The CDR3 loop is CAGGPVSYEQYF. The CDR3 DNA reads TGTGCCGGGGGACCGGTTTCCTACGAGCAGTACTTC.

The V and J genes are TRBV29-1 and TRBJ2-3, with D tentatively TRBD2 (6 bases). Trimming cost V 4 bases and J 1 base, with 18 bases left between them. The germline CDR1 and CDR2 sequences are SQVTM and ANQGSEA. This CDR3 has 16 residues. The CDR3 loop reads CSVGGSVEGRTDTQYF. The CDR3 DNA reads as TGCAGCGTTGGTGGGTCAGTGGAGGGTCGCACAGATACGCAGTATTTT.

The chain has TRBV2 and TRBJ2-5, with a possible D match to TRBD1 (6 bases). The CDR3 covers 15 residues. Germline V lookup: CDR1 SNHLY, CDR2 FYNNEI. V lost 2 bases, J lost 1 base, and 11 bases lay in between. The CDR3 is CASSEQGQIQETQYF. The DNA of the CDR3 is TGTGCCAGCAGTGAACAGGGACAAATCCAAGAGACCCAGTACTTC.

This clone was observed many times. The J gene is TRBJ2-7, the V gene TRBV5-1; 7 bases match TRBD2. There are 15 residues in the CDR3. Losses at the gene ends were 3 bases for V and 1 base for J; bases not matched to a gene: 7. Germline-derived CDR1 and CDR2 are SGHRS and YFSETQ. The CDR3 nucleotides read TGCGCCAGCAGCTGGGGACTACCCGGTTCCTACGAGCAGTACTTC. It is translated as CASSWGLPGSYEQYF.

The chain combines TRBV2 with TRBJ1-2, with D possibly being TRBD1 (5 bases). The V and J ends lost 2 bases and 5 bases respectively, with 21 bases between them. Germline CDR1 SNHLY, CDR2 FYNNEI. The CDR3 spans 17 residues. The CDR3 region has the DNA TGTGCCAGCAGTGAACTGACAGCTGCCCCGGGCGCATATGGCTACACCTTC. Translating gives CASSELTAAPGAYGYTF.

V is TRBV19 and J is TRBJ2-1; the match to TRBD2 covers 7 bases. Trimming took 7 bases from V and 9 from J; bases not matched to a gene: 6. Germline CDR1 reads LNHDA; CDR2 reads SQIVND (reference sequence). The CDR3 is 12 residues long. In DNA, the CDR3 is TGTGCCAGTATCACTAGCGCGGGTGAGCAGTTCTTC. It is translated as CASITSAGEQFF.

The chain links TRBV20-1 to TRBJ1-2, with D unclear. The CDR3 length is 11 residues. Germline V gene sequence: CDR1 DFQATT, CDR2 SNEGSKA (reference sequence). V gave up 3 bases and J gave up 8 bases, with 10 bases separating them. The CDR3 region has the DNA TGCAGTGCTAGGAGGGCGGCAGGCTACACCTTC. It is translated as CSARRAAGYTF.

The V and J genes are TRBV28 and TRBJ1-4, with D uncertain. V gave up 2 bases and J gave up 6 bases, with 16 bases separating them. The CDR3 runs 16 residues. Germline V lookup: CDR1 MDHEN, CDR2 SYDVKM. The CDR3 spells CASSLTRGRGYEKLFF. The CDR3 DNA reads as TGTGCCAGCAGTTTAACCCGAGGCCGGGGTTATGAAAAACTGTTTTTT.

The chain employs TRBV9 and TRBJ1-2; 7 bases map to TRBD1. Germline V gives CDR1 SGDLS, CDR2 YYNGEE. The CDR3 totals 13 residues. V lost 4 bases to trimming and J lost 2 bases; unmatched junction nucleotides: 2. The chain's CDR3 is CASSLGQNYGYTF. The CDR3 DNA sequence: TGTGCCAGCAGCTTGGGACAGAACTATGGCTACACCTTC.

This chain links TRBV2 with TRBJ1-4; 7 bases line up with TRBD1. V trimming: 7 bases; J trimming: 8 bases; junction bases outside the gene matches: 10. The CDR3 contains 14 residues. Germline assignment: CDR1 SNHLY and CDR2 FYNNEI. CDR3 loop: CASKMVRGSEKLFF. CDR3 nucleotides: TGTGCCAGCAAAATGGTCAGGGGGTCCGAAAAACTGTTTTTT.

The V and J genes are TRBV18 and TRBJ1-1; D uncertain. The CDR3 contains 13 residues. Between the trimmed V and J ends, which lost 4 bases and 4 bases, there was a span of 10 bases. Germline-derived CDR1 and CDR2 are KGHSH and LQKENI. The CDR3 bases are TGTGCCAGCTCACTAGCGGGCGGCACTGAAGCTTTCTTT. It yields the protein CASSLAGGTEAFF.

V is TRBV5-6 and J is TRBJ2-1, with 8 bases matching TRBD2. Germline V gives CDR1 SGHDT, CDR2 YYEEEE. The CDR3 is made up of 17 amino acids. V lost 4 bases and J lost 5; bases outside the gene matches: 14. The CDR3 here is CASSPTLRAGGHNEQFF. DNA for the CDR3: TGTGCCAGCAGCCCGACCTTGAGGGCGGGAGGCCACAATGAGCAGTTCTTC.

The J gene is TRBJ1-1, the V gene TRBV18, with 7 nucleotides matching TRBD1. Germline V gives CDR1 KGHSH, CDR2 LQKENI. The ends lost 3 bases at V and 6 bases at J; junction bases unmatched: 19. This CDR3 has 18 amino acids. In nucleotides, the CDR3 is TGTGCCAGCTCACCCTCCGGCGGAAGCAGGGGGGTTTGGGCTGAAGCTTTCTTT. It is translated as CASSPSGGSRGVWAEAFF. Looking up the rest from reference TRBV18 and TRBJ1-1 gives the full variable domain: NAGVMQNPRHLVRRRGQEARLRCSPMKGHSHVYWYRQLPEEGLKFMVYLQKENIIDESGMPKERFSAEFPKEGPSILRIQQVVRGDSAAYFCASSPSGGSRGVWAEAFFGQGTRLTVV.

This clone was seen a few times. As DNA, the CDR3 is TGTGCCAGCAGCCCACAACGGGGTGGTAATTCACCCCTCCACTTT. Protein: CASSPQRGGNSPLHF. The chain links TRBV2 to TRBJ1-6; no clear D. V lost 6 bases, J lost 6 bases, and 15 bases lay in between. Germline values: CDR1 SNHLY, CDR2 FYNNEI. This CDR3 spans 15 amino acids.

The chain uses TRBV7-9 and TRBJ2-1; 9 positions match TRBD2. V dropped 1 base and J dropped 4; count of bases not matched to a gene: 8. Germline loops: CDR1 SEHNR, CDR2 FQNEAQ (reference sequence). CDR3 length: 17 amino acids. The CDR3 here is CASSLGAGAGGYNEQFF. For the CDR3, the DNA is TGTGCCAGCAGCTTAGGGGCCGGAGCGGGGGGTTACAATGAGCAGTTCTTC. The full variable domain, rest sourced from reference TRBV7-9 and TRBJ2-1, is DTGVSQNPRHKITKRGQNVTFRCDPISEHNRLYWYRQTLGQGPEFLTYFQNEAQLEKSRLLSDRFSAERPKGSFSTLEIQRTEQGDSAMYLCASSLGAGAGGYNEQFFGPGTRLTVL.

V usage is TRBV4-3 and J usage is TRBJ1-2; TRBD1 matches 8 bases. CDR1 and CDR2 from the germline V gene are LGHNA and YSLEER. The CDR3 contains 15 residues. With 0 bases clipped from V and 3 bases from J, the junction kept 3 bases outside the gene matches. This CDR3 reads CASSQEDRGDYGYTF. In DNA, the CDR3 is TGCGCCAGCAGCCAAGAAGACAGGGGTGACTATGGCTACACCTTC.